This is a list of T cell receptor beta chains from one sample in a study of blood T cells in healthy people across ages. TCRdb independently ran MiXCR on the 5' RACE reads; one entry per CDR3 protein. The sample has 1.5 million to 1.8 million distinct CDR3 sequences; about 42% are singletons. Sequenced: blood. These receptor sequences come from a woman aged 18-30 years in good health. Each CDR3 is given with its conserved first and last residue.

V: TRBV29-1
CDR3: CSVESGQGAGGYTF

V: TRBV24-1
CDR3: CAASDVAGGTAGYTF

V: TRBV2
CDR3: CASSDVPNEQFF

V: TRBV5-1
CDR3: CASGRAGTPSTGELFF

V: TRBV7-6
CDR3: CASSTRTGTATGELFF

V: TRBV9
CDR3: CASSPRTSGITDTQYF

V: TRBV27
CDR3: CASRTGTEGNQPQHF

V: TRBV24-1
CDR3: CATSGGSEQFF

V: TRBV20-1
CDR3: CSAILLGAGLNQPQHF

V: TRBV3-1
CDR3: CASSQDWTAAEQYF

V: TRBV7-8
CDR3: CASSLESNPPSAGNQPQHF